This T cell receptor beta chain emerged from a study of human T cells and chemical hapten exposure. Study summary: Per-sample TCR yields varied mainly from small pooled library volume differences.

Individual cDNA molecules (in the library) carried attached unique molecular identifiers. Via MiXCR, TCRdb re-called the RACE reads, giving one row per CDR3 protein. The sample carries about 45,000 distinct CDR3 sequences, 3% to 4% recorded once. Described time point: healthy volunteer bleed at 6 weeks. Extraction yielded total RNA from whole blood (unfractionated). This clonotype was observed many times. Trimming shortened V by 7 bases and J by 0 bases, and 10 bases separated the two germline ends. The CDR3 has 14 residues. Looked up from germline, CDR1 is SGHRS and CDR2 is YFSETQ. The clonotype originates from a human donor in good health. Some clones in this sample may be carry-over from other donors' samples. Sequencing was performed on whole blood. This chain links TRBV5-1 with TRBJ1-4; unclear D gene. This CDR3 is CASSESSTNEKLFF. CDR3 nucleotide sequence: TGCGCCAGCTCCGAGTCGTCAACTAATGAAAAACTGTTTTTT.